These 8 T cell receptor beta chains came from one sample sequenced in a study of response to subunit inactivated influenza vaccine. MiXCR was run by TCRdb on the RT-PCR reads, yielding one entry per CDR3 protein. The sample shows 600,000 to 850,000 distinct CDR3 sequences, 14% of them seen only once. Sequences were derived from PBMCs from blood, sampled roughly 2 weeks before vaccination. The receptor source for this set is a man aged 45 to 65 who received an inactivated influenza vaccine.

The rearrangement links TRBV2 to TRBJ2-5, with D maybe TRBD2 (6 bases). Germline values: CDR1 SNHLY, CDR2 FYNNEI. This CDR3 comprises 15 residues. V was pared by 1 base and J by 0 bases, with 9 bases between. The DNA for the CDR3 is TGTGCCAGCAGTGAAGGAGGGAGGTACCAAGAGACCCAGTACTTC. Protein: CASSEGGRYQETQYF.

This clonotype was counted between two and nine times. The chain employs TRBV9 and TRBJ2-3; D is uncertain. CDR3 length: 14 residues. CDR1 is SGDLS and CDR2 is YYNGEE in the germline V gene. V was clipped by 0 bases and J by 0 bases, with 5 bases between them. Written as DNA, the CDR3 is TGTGCCAGCAGCGTAGAAGTTAGCACAGATACGCAGTATTTT. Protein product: CASSVEVSTDTQYF.

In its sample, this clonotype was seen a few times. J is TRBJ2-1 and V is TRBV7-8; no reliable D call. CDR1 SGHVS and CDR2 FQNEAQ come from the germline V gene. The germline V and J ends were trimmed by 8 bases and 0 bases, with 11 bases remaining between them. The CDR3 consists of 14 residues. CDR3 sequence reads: CASVSTSSYNEQFF. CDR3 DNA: TGTGCCAGCGTCTCGACCTCCTCCTACAATGAGCAGTTCTTC.

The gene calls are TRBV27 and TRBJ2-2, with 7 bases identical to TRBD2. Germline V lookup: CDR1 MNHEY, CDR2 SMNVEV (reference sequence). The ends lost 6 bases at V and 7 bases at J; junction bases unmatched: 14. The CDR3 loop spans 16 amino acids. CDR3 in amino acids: CASSTLLRTSVGELFF. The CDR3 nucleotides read TGTGCCAGCAGCACCCTGCTTCGAACTAGCGTCGGGGAGCTGTTTTTT.

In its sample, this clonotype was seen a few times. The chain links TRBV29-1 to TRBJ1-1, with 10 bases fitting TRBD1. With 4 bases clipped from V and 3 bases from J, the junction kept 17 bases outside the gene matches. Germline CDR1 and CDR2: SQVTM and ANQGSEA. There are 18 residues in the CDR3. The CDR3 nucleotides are TGCAGCGTTGTCCAGGCTCGACGAGGGACAGGGGTGGACACTGAAGCTTTCTTT. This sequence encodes CSVVQARRGTGVDTEAFF. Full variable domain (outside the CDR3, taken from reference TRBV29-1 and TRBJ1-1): SAVISQKPSRDICQRGTSLTIQCQVDSQVTMMFWYRQQPGQSLTLIATANQGSEATYESGFVIDKFPISRPNLTFSTLTVSNMSPEDSSIYLCSVVQARRGTGVDTEAFFGQGTRLTVV.

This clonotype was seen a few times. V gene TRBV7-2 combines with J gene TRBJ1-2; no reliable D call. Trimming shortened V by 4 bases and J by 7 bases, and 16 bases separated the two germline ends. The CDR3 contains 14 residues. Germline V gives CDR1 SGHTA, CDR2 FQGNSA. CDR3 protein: CASSSRTLSSGYTF. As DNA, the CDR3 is TGTGCCAGCAGCTCCCGGACTCTCTCCTCTGGCTACACCTTC.

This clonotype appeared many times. The CDR3, as DNA: TGTGCCAGCAGTTACTACAGAAACTATGGCTACACCTTC. This encodes CASSYYRNYGYTF. The chain links TRBV6-2 or TRBV6-3 to TRBJ1-2; no reliable D call. The CDR3 runs to 13 residues. Deletions cut 1 base from V and 2 bases from J, with 5 bases between. The germline V gene encodes CDR1 MNHEY and CDR2 SVGEGT.

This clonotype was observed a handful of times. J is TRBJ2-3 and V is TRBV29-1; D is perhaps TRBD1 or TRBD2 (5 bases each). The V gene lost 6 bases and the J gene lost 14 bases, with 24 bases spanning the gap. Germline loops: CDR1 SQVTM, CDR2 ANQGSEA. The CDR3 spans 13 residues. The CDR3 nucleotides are TGCAGCGTGGTTTACGGGACCGAACAGGAACGGTATTTT. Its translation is CSVVYGTEQERYF.